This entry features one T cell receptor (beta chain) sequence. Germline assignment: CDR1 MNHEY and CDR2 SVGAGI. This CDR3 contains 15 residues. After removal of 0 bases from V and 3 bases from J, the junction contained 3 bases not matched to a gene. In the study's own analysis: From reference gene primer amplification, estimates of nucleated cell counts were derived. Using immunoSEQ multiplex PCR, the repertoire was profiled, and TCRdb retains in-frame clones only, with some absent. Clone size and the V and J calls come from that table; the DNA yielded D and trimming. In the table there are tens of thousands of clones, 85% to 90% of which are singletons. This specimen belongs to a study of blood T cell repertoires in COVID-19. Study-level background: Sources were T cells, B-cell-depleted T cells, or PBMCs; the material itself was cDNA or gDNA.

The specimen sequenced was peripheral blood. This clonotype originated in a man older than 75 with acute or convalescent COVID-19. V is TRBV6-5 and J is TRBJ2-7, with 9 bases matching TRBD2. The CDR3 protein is CASSYSASGDYEQYF. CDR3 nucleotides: TGTGCCAGCAGTTACTCGGCTAGCGGGGACTACGAGCAGTACTTC.